A selection of T cell receptor beta chains follows, all from one sample in a study of shared T cell receptors in the human thymus. Here immunoSEQ multiplex PCR was the method, and the copy in TCRdb shows in-frame clones only, minus some. The table records about 730,000 clones, approximately 85% of them present only once. Another study also made use of these data, one on human thymus T cells.

Sequencing used thymocytes. These TCRs come from a girl less than two years old with a congenital heart defect. Both conserved end residues are part of each CDR3. A D gene is named only where the DNA matches it firmly. Not every row has a clone size; where given, it reads once, few, many or a size class.

v_gene	d_gene	abundance	j_gene	CDR3aa	CDR3nt
TRBV5-1	TRBD1	few	TRBJ1-6	CASSLGDRGGSPLHF	TGCGCCAGCAGCTTGGGGGACAGGGGAGGATCACCCCTCCACTTT
TRBV14	-	-	TRBJ2-1	CASSQVEGPLYNEQFF	TGTGCCAGCAGCCAAGTTGAGGGTCCCCTATACAATGAGCAGTTCTTC
TRBV6-1	-	-	TRBJ1-5	CASSEGGNQPQHF	TGTGCCAGCAGTGAAGGCGGGAATCAGCCCCAGCATTTT
TRBV29-1	TRBD2	-	TRBJ2-3	CSVTRGADTQYF	TGCAGCGTTACGCGGGGGGCAGATACGCAGTATTTT
TRBV7-8	-	-	TRBJ2-5	CASSLTSLVETQYF	TGTGCCAGCAGCTTAACTAGCCTCGTGGAGACCCAGTACTTC
TRBV10-2	-	-	TRBJ2-7	CASSDPQLRYF	TGCGCCAGCAGTGACCCACAGCTGCGGTACTTC
TRBV7-9	-	-	TRBJ2-2	CASSLIRWTGELFF	TGTGCCAGCAGCTTAATACGGTGGACCGGGGAGCTGTTTTTT
TRBV7-8	-	-	TRBJ1-1	CASSPEWSGNTEAFF	TGTGCCAGCAGCCCAGAGTGGTCGGGTAATACTGAAGCTTTCTTT
TRBV5-6	-	-	TRBJ2-1	CASSLWPYNEQFF	TGTGCCAGCAGCCTTTGGCCTTACAATGAGCAGTTCTTC
TRBV7-9	-	-	TRBJ1-1	CASSPSGRYTEAFF	TGTGCCAGCAGCCCCAGCGGGCGCTACACTGAAGCTTTCTTT